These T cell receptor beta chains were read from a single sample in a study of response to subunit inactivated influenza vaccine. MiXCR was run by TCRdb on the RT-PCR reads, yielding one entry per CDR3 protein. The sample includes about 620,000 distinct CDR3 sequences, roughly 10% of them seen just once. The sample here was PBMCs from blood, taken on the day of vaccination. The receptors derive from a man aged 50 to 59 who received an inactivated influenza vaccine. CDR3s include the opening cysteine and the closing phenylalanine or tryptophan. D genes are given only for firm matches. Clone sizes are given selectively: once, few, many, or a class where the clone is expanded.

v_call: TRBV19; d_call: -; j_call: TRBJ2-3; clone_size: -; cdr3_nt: TGTGCCAGTAGACCTATTTCGGATACGCAGTATTTT; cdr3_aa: CASRPISDTQYF
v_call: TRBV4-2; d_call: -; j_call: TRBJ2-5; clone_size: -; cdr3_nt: TGTGCCATGAGCCCTGGGCTCCTCTGCGAGACCCAGTACTTC; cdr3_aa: CAMSPGLLCETQYF
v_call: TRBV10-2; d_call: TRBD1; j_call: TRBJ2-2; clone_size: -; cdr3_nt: TGCGCCAGCAGACGGGGGACAGGGGCGAACACCGGGGAGCTGTTTTTT; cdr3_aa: CASRRGTGANTGELFF
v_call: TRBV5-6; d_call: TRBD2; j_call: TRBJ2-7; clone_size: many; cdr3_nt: TGTGCCAGCAGCTTGGAACCAGCGGGGAGACCAGACGAGCAGTACTTC; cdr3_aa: CASSLEPAGRPDEQYF
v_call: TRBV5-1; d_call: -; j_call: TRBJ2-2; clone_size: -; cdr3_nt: TGCGCCAGCAGCCGGGACTCATTAGACACCGGGGAGCTGTTTTTT; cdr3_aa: CASSRDSLDTGELFF
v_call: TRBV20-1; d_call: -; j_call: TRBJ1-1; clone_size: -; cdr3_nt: TGCAGTGCTAGAACCGGGCCGGGGGACACTGAAGCTTTCTTT; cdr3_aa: CSARTGPGDTEAFF
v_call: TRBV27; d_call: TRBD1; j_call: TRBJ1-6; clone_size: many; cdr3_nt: TGTGCCAGCAGTTTAGACAGGGTTTCACCCCTCCACTTT; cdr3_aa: CASSLDRVSPLHF
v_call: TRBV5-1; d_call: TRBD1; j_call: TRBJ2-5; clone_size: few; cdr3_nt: TGCGCCAGCAGCATAACCCGGGACAGGGCTGAGACCCAGTACTTC; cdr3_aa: CASSITRDRAETQYF
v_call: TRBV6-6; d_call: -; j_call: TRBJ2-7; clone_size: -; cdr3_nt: TGTGCCAGCACCTTGGGACGTAACTACGAGCAGTACTTC; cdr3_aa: CASTLGRNYEQYF
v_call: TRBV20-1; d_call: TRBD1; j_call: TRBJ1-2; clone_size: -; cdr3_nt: TGCAGTGCTAGAGGACTCAGGGGGCGCGATGGCTACACCTTC; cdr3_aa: CSARGLRGRDGYTF
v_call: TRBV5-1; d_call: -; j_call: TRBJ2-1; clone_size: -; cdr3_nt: TGCGCCAGCAGCTGGAAACCGGGACATACAAAATACAATGAGCAGTTCTTC; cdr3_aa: CASSWKPGHTKYNEQFF
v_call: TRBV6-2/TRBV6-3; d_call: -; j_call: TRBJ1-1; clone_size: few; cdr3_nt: TGTGCCAGCAGAGACGGGGGGGCCGCGAACACTGAAGCTTTCTTT; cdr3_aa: CASRDGGAANTEAFF
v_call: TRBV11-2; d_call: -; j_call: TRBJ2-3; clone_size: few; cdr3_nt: TGTGCCAGCAGCTTAGATGTTGCAGATACGCAGTATTTT; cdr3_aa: CASSLDVADTQYF
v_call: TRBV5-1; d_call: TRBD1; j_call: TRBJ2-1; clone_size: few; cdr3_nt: TGCGCCAGCAGCGTGACAGGGGGAGGACCTTCCTACAATGAGCAGTTCTTC; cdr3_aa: CASSVTGGGPSYNEQFF
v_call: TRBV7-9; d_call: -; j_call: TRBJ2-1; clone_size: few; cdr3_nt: TGTGCCAGCAGCTTTTCATGGGGGTACAATGAGCAGTTCTTC; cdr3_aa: CASSFSWGYNEQFF
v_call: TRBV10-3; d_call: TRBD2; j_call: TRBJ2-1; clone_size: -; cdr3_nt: TGTGCCTCGAGTGTAGGGACTAGCCCAAATGAGCAGTTCTTC; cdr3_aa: CASSVGTSPNEQFF
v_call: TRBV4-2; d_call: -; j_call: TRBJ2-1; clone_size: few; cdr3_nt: TGTGCCAGCAGCCAAGACAAGCTAGACGAGCAGTTCTTC; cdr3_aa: CASSQDKLDEQFF
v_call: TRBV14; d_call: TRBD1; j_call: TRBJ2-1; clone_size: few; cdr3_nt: TGTGCCAGCAGTCAAGGTGACAGGGGCAACTATGAGCAGTTCTTC; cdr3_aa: CASSQGDRGNYEQFF
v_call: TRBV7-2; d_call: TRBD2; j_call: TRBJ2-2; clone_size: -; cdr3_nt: TGTGCCAGCAGCGCCACTAGCGGACCCACCGGGGAGCTGTTTTTT; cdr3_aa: CASSATSGPTGELFF
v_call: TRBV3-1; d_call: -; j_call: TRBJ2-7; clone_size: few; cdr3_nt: TGTGCCAGCACCAACGGGGGAAAGTACGAGCAGTACTTC; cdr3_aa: CASTNGGKYEQYF
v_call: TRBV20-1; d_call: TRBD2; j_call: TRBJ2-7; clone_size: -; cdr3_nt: TGCAGTGCTCTTAGCGGGATGGAAGGAAACGAGCAGTACTTC; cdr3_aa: CSALSGMEGNEQYF
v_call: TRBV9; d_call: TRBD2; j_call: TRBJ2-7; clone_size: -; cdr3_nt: TGTGCCAGCAGCGTTGCCGGGACTAGCGGGAGTTCCTACGAGCAGTACTTC; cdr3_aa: CASSVAGTSGSSYEQYF
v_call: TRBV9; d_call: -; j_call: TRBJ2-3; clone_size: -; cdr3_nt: TGTGCCAGCAGCGTAGATCTAGCGCTGAGCACAGATACGCAGTATTTT; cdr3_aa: CASSVDLALSTDTQYF
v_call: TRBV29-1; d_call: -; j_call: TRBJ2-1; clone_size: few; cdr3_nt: TGCAGCGTTCTTCTGGGGAATGAGCAGTTCTTC; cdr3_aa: CSVLLGNEQFF
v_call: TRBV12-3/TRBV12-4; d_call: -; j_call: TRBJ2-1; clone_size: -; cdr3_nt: TGTGCCAGCTGCCAGTGGAGTCCCGAGCAGTTCTTC; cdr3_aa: CASCQWSPEQFF
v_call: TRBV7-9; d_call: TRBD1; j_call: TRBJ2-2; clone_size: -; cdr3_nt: TGTGCCAGCAGCAGGGACAGATCCACCGGGGAGCTGTTTTTT; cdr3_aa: CASSRDRSTGELFF
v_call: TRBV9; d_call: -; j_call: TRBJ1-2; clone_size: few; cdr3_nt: TGTGCCAGCAGCGTAGTCGCCACAGGAAATAACTATGGCTACACCTTC; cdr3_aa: CASSVVATGNNYGYTF
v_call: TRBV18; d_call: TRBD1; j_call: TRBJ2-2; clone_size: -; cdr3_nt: TGTGCCAGCTCACAACCGGGACAGACAATCACCGGGGAGCTGTTTTTT; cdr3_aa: CASSQPGQTITGELFF
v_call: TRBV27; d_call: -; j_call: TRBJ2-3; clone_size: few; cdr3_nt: TGTGCCAGCAGTTGGATCACAGAGTTCACAGATACGCAGTATTTT; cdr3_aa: CASSWITEFTDTQYF
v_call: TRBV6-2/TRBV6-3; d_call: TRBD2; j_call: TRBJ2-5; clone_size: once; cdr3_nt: TGTGCCACCGGACTAGCGGGGGCCCAAGAGACCCAGTACTTC; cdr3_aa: CATGLAGAQETQYF
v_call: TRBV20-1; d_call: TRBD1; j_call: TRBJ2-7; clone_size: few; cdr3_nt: TGCAGTGCTAAAGGACAGGGAGCTGCCGGTGAGCAGTACTTC; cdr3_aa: CSAKGQGAAGEQYF
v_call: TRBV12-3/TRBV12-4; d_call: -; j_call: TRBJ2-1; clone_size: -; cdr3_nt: TGTGCCAGCAGTTTCGGGGGCGCGGGCTCCTACAATGAGCAGTTCTTC; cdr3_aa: CASSFGGAGSYNEQFF
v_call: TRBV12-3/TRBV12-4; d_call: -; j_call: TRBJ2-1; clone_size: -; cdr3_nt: TGTGCCAGTGGGGCGGGGAACTACAATGAGCAGTTCTTC; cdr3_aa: CASGAGNYNEQFF
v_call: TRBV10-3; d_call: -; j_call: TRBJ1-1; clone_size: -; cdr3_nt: TGTGCCATCAGGATTGGGGTTTTGACTGAAGCTTTCTTT; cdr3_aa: CAIRIGVLTEAFF
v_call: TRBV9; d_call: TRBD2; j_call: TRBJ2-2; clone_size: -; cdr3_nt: TGTGCCAGCAGCCTTAGCGGGAGCAGAAACACCGGGGAGCTGTTTTTT; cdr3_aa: CASSLSGSRNTGELFF
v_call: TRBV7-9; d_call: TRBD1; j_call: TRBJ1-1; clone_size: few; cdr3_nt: TGTGCCAGCAGCTCACCCGGACAGGGATACACTGAAGCTTTCTTT; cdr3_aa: CASSSPGQGYTEAFF
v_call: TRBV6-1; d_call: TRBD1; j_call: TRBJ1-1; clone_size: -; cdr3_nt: TGTGCCAGCAGTCGCTCCGGGACAGGGGACGCTGAAGCTTTCTTT; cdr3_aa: CASSRSGTGDAEAFF
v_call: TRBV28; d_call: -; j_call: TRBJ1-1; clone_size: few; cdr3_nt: TGTGCCAGCAGTTTATACAGCCCCCAGGGTGGTCACACTGAAGCTTTCTTT; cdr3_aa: CASSLYSPQGGHTEAFF
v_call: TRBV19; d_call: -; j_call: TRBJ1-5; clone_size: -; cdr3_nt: TGTGCCAGTAATACAGGGATGAGTAATCAGCCCCAGCATTTT; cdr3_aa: CASNTGMSNQPQHF
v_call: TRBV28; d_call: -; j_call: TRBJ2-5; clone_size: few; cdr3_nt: TGTGCCAGCAGTTCCAGGAAGGAAACGGAATACCAAGAGACCCAGTACTTC; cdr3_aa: CASSSRKETEYQETQYF
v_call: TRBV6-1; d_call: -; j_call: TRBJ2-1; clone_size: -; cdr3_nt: TGTGCCAGCAGTGAAGCCCCAGCTTACAATGAGCAGTTCTTC; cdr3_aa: CASSEAPAYNEQFF
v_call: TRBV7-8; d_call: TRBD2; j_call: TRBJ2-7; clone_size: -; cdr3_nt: TGTGCCAGCAGCGCCCGACTAGCGGGAGCGTCACGTGGCGAGCAGTACTTC; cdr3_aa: CASSARLAGASRGEQYF
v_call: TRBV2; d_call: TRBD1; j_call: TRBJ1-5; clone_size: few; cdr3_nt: TGTGCCAGCAGTGAACAGGGGGCAAGTCAGCCCCAGCATTTT; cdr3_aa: CASSEQGASQPQHF
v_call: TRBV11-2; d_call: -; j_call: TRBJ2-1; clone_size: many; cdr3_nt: TGTGCCAGCAGCTTAGACTTAGCGGAGGCAAGAAGACGCAATGAGCAGTTCTTC; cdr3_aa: CASSLDLAEARRRNEQFF
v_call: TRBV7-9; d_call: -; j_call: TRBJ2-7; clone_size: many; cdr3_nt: TGTGCCAGCAGCCAAGCTGCTAGCTACGAGCAGTACTTC; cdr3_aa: CASSQAASYEQYF
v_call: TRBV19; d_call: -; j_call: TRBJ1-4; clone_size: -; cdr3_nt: TGTGCCAGTACCCCCATGTCGACGAGGAATGAAAAACTGTTTTTT; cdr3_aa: CASTPMSTRNEKLFF
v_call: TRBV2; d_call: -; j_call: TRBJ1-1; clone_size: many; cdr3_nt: TGTGCCAGCAGTGAACGCGGGCTAACTGAAGCTTTCTTT; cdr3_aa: CASSERGLTEAFF
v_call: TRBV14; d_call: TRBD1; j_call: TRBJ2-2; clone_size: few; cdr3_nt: TGTGCCAGCAGCCACGGGACAGGGAACACCGGGGAGCTGTTTTTT; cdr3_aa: CASSHGTGNTGELFF
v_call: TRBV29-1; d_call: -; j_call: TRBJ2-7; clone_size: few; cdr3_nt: TGCAGCGTTGAAGGCTCAATGGGGCAGGGGATTTACGAGCAGTACTTC; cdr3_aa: CSVEGSMGQGIYEQYF
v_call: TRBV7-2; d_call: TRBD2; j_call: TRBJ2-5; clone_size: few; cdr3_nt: TGTGCCAGCAGCTCTTCCCGTCGGGAGGGCCTGGAAGAGACCCAGTACTTC; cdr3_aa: CASSSSRREGLEETQYF
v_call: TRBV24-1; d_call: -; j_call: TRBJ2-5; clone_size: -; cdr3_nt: TGTGCCACCAGTGATTTGCGTAAGGGTCGGGAGACCCAGTACTTC; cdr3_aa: CATSDLRKGRETQYF
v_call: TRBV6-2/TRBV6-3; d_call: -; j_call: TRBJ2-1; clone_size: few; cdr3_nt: TGTGCCAGCAGTTTGCAGTACTACAATGAGCAGTTCTTC; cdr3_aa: CASSLQYYNEQFF
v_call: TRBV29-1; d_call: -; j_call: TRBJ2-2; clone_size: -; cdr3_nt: TGCAGCGTTCGGGAGTACACCGGGGAGCTGTTTTTT; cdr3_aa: CSVREYTGELFF